These T cell receptor beta chains were read from a single sample in a study of blood T cell repertoires in COVID-19. Using immunoSEQ multiplex PCR, the repertoire was profiled, and TCRdb retains in-frame clones only, with some absent. The sample includes roughly 280,000 clones, about 87% seen only once; the top ten take around 5%. Sequencing was carried out using peripheral blood. The origin of the receptors is a woman aged 55 to 70 with COVID-19, enrolled during active disease. The conserved cysteine and the conserved F or W are not part of the CDR3 here. Fields, in order: V gene, CDR3 length, J gene, CDR3 protein.

v_call: TRBV6-2/TRBV6-3
cdr3_length: 19
j_call: TRBJ2-5
cdr3_aa: ASSSFPGYQRDGSNQETQY

v_call: TRBV28
cdr3_length: 13
j_call: TRBJ1-5
cdr3_aa: ASSWNNRGNQPQH

v_call: TRBV29-1
cdr3_length: 13
j_call: TRBJ2-5
cdr3_aa: SVLMQGAIGETQY

v_call: TRBV12-3/TRBV12-4
cdr3_length: 11
j_call: TRBJ1-6
cdr3_aa: ASSFGQGQVLH

v_call: TRBV7-9
cdr3_length: 10
j_call: TRBJ1-1
cdr3_aa: ASTRQSTEAF

v_call: TRBV5-1
cdr3_length: 12
j_call: TRBJ2-2
cdr3_aa: ASSFRISTGELF

v_call: TRBV3-1/TRBV3-2
cdr3_length: 10
j_call: TRBJ1-1
cdr3_aa: ASSQGRAEAF

v_call: TRBV5-1
cdr3_length: 12
j_call: TRBJ2-7
cdr3_aa: ASSLAGSSYEQY

v_call: TRBV5-6
cdr3_length: 12
j_call: TRBJ1-2
cdr3_aa: ASSFERQGGGYT

v_call: TRBV19
cdr3_length: 12
j_call: TRBJ2-7
cdr3_aa: ASSSDRGSYEQY

v_call: TRBV6-5
cdr3_length: 13
j_call: TRBJ1-1
cdr3_aa: ASSRLTGLNTEAF

v_call: TRBV6-5
cdr3_length: 13
j_call: TRBJ2-2
cdr3_aa: ASSRGGLNTGELF

v_call: TRBV3-1/TRBV3-2
cdr3_length: 14
j_call: TRBJ1-4
cdr3_aa: ASSQEGVATNEKLF

v_call: TRBV2
cdr3_length: 13
j_call: TRBJ1-1
cdr3_aa: ASRPRTDRNTEAF

v_call: TRBV24-1
cdr3_length: 15
j_call: TRBJ2-3
cdr3_aa: ATSEAGVGASTDTQY

v_call: TRBV6-5
cdr3_length: 13
j_call: TRBJ2-4
cdr3_aa: ASSTSWADQNIQY

v_call: TRBV19
cdr3_length: 12
j_call: TRBJ1-2
cdr3_aa: ASSIVLKRSGYT

v_call: TRBV28
cdr3_length: 13
j_call: TRBJ2-7
cdr3_aa: ASSVPRGYYYEQY

v_call: TRBV7-8
cdr3_length: 12
j_call: TRBJ2-7
cdr3_aa: ASSLAGLSYEQY

v_call: TRBV7-2
cdr3_length: 13
j_call: TRBJ2-2
cdr3_aa: ASSLRLPRAGELF

v_call: TRBV19
cdr3_length: 13
j_call: TRBJ1-2
cdr3_aa: ASREAPGLNYGYT

v_call: TRBV27
cdr3_length: 13
j_call: TRBJ2-1
cdr3_aa: ASSLGGRGYNEQF

v_call: TRBV28
cdr3_length: 14
j_call: TRBJ1-1
cdr3_aa: ASSPGGWRPDTEAF

v_call: TRBV27
cdr3_length: 17
j_call: TRBJ2-3
cdr3_aa: ASSSKSMGLAAVVNTQY

v_call: TRBV7-9
cdr3_length: 11
j_call: TRBJ1-3
cdr3_aa: ASSRTDSNTIY